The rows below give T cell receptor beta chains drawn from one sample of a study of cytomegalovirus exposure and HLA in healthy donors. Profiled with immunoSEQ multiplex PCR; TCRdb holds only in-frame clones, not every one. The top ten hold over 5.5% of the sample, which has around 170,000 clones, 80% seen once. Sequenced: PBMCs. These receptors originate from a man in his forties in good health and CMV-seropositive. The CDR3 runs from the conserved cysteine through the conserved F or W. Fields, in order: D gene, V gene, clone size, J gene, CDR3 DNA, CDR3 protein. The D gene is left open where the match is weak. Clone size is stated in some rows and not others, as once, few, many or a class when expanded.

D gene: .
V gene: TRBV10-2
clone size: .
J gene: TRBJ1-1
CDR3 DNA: TGCGCCAGCAGTAAGACAGGCGTGAACACTGAAGCTTTCTTT
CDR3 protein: CASSKTGVNTEAFF

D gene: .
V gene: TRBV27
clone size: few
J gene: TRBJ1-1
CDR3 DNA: TGTGCCAGCAGACGGGGCACTGAAGCTTTCTTT
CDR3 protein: CASRRGTEAFF

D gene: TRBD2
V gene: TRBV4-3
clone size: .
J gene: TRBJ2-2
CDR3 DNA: TGCGCCAGCAGCCAAGATCTAGCGGGGAGGAACACCGGGGAGCTGTTTTTT
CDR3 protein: CASSQDLAGRNTGELFF

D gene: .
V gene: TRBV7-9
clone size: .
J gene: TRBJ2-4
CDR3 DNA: TGTGCCAGCAGTCCCGTGGGGGGAAACATTCAGTACTTC
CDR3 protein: CASSPVGGNIQYF

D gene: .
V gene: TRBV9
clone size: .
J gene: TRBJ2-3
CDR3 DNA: TGTGCCAGCAGCGCCTACACAGATACGCAGTATTTT
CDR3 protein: CASSAYTDTQYF

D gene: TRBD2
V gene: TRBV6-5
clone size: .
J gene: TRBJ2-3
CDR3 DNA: TGTGCCAGCAGTTACGTGCGGGGGGGTTTCACAGATACGCAGTATTTT
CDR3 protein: CASSYVRGGFTDTQYF

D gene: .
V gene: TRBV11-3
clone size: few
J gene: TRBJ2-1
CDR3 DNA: TGTGCCAGCAGCCCCTTCGTGACAGGCTACAATGAGCAGTTCTTC
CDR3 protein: CASSPFVTGYNEQFF

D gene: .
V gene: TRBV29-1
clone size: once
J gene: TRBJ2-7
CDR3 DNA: TGCAGCGTCGCAGGGCGGGGTCGCTACGAGCAGTACTTC
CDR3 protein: CSVAGRGRYEQYF

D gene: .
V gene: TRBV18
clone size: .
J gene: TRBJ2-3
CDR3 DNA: TGTGCCAGCTCACCCTGGGGTATACAGGGAACAGATACGCAGTATTTT
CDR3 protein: CASSPWGIQGTDTQYF

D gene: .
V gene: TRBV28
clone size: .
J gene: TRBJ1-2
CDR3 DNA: TGTGCCAGCAGTGGACCCGCGTCCCGACAGCATGGCTACACCTTC
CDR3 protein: CASSGPASRQHGYTF

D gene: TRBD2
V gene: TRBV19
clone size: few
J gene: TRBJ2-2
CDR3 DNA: TGTGCCAGTAGGGCGTGGGGGGGTTTCACCGGGGAGCTGTTTTTT
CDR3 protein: CASRAWGGFTGELFF

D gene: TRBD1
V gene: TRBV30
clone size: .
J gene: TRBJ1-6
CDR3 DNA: TGTGCCTGGAGTCGTGACAGGGGGCTTCTTCCACCCCTCCACTTT
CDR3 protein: CAWSRDRGLLPPLHF

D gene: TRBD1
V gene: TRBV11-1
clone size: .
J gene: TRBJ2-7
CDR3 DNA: TGTGCCAGCAGCTCGGACAGGGGGCGCGGGTACGAGCAGTACTTC
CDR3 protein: CASSSDRGRGYEQYF

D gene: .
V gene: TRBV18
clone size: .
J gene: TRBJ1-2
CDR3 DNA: TGTGCCAGCTCACCGGACAGCTCCTATGGCTACACCTTC
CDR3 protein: CASSPDSSYGYTF

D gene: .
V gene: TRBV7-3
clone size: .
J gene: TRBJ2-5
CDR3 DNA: TGTGCCAGCAGCCTCAACAGGGTAGTTTCGGAAGAGACCCAGTACTTC
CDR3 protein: CASSLNRVVSEETQYF

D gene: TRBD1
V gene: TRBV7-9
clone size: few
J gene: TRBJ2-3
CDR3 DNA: TGTGCCAGCAGCTTAGGGAACAGGGGGACAGATACGCAGTATTTT
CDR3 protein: CASSLGNRGTDTQYF

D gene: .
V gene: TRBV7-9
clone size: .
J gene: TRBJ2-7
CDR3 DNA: TGTGCCAGCACCGACAACTACGAGCAGTACTTC
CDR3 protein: CASTDNYEQYF

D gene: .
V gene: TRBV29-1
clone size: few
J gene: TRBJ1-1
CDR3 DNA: TGCAGCGTTGTAAGCCCTCGTAGCACTGAAGCTTTCTTT
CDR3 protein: CSVVSPRSTEAFF

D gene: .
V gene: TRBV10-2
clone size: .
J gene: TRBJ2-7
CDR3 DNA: TGCGCCAGCAGTGAGGTCAGAACCTACGAGCAGTACTTC
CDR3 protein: CASSEVRTYEQYF

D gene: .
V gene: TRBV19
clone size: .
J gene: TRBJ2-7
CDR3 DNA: TGTGCCAGTAGTATGGAAGGAGGGCCCCCCTACGAGCAGTACTTC
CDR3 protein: CASSMEGGPPYEQYF

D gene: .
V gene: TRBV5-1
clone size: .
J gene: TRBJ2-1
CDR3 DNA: TGCGCCAGCAGCTTTGGACAGCAACGCAATGAGCAGTTCTTC
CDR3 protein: CASSFGQQRNEQFF

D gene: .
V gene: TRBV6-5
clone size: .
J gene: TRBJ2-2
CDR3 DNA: TGTGCCAGCCTAGCGACGAACACCGGGGAGCTGTTTTTT
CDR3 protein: CASLATNTGELFF

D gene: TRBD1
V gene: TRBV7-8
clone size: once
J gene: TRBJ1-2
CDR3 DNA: TGTGCCAGCAGCTTAGGAGGGACAGGGGAGGTCAAAAGCTATGGCTACACCTTC
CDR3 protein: CASSLGGTGEVKSYGYTF

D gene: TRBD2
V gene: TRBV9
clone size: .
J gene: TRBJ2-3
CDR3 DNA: TGTGCCAGCAGTAAACTAGCGGGGGGTACAGATACGCAGTATTTT
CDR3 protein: CASSKLAGGTDTQYF

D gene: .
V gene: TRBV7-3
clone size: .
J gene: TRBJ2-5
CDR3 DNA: TGTGCCAGCAGCTTTGGGAGCCAAGAGACCCAGTACTTC
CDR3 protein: CASSFGSQETQYF

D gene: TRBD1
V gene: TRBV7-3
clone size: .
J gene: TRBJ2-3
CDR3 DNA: TGTGCCAGCAGCTTAAGACAGGGGAGTACAGATACGCAGTATTTT
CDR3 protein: CASSLRQGSTDTQYF

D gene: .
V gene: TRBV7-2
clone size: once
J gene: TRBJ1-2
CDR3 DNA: TGTGCCAGCAGTTTCCGGACAGATGGCTACACCTTC
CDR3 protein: CASSFRTDGYTF

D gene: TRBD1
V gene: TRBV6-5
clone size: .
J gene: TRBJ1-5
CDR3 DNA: TGTGCCAGCAGTTCTCAGGGGGCAGGTCAGCCCCAGCATTTT
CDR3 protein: CASSSQGAGQPQHF

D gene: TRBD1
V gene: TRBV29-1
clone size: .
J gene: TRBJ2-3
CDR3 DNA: TGCAGCGGCCAACAGGGGGCCTACACAGATACGCAGTATTTT
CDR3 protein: CSGQQGAYTDTQYF

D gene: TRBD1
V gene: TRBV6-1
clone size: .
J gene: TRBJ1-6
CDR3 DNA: TGTGCCAGCAGTGAACTAGCCTCCGGGACAGTAAATTATTCACCCCTCCACTTT
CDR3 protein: CASSELASGTVNYSPLHF

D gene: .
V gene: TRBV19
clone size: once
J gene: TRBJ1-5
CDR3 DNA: TGTGCCAGTAGGGCCCTCAATCAGCCCCAGCATTTT
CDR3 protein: CASRALNQPQHF

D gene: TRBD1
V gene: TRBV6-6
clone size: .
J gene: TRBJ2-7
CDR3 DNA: TGTGCCAGCGTCGGGACAGGGACCCACTCCTACGAGCAGTACTTC
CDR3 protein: CASVGTGTHSYEQYF

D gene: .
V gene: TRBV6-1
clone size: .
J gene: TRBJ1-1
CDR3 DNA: TGTGCCAGCGCGTCCAGGGAAGCGACTGAAGCTTTCTTT
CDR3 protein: CASASREATEAFF

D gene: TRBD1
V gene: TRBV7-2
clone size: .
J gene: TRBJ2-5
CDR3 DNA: TGTGCCAGCAGCTCAAACGGACAGGGCCGAGAGACCCAGTACTTC
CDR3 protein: CASSSNGQGRETQYF

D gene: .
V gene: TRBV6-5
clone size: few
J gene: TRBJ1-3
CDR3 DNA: TGTGCCAGCAGTTCCTTGACTGGGGAGGGAAACACCATATATTTT
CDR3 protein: CASSSLTGEGNTIYF

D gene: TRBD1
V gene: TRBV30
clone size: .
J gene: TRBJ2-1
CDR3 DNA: TGTGCCTGGAGCCACCCCGGGACAGGGAACAATGAGCAGTTCTTC
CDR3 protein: CAWSHPGTGNNEQFF

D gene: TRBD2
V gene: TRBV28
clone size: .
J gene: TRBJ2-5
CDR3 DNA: TGTGCCAGCAGCCCGAGCGGGGGGATAGAGACCCAGTACTTC
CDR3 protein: CASSPSGGIETQYF

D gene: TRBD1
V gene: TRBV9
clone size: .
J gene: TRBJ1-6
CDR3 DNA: TGTGCTAGCAGCGTAGACAGGGATAATTCACCCCTCCACTTT
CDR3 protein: CASSVDRDNSPLHF

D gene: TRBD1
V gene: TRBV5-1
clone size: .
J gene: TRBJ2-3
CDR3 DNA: TGCGCCAGCAGCGCCGACAGGGGGCGACCTAGCACAGATACGCAGTATTTT
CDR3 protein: CASSADRGRPSTDTQYF

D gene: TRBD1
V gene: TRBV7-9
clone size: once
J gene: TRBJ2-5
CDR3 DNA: TGTGCCAGCAGCTTGGGACAGGCCCAAGAGACCCAGTACTTC
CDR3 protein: CASSLGQAQETQYF

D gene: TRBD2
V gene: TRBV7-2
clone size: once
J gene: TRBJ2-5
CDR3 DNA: TGTGCCAGCAGCTTAGCCCCAGCGGGGGGCCGCCAAGAGACCCAGTACTTC
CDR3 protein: CASSLAPAGGRQETQYF

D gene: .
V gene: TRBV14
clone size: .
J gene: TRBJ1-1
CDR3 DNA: TGTGCCAGCAGCCAGGCCGGGACAATGAACACTGAAGCTTTCTTT
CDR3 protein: CASSQAGTMNTEAFF

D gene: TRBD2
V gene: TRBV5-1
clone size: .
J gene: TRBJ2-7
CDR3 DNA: TGCGCCAGCAGCGCCGGACTAGCGCCGAGCTCCTACGAGCAGTACTTC
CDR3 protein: CASSAGLAPSSYEQYF

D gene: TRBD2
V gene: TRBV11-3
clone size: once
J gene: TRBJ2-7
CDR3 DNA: TGTGCCAGCAGCTTAGGTGCCGAGAATTCGGGACTAACTGACTACGAGCAGTACTTC
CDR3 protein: CASSLGAENSGLTDYEQYF

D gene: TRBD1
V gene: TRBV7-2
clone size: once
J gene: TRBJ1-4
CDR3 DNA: TGTGCCAGCGGGGGACAGAATAATGAAAAACTGTTTTTT
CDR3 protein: CASGGQNNEKLFF

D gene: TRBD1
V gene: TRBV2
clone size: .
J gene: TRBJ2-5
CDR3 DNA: TGTGCCAGCAGGACAGGGGGACCACCTCAAGAGACCCAGTACTTC
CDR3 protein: CASRTGGPPQETQYF

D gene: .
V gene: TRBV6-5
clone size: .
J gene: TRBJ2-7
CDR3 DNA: TGTGCCAGCAGGGCCGTCTACGAGCAGTACTTC
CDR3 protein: CASRAVYEQYF

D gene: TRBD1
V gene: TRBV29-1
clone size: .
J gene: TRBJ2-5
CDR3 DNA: TGCAGCGTGGATGGGACAGGGGGCTGGGAGACCCAGTACTTC
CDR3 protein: CSVDGTGGWETQYF

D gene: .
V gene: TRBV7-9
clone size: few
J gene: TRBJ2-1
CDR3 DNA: TGTGCCAGCAGCCCAACCACAGGGAATAATGAGCAGTTCTTC
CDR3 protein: CASSPTTGNNEQFF

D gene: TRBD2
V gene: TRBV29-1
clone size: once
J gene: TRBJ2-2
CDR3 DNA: TGCAGCGTTGAAAGACGGGGGGAGATCACCGGGGAGCTGTTTTTT
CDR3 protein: CSVERRGEITGELFF

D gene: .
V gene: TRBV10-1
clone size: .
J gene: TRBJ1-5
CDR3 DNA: TGCGCCAGCAGTGAGGCAAGGCAGGCCCTTAATCAGCCCCAGCATTTT
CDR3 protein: CASSEARQALNQPQHF

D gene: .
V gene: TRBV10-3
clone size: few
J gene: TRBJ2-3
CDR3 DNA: TGTGCCATCAGAGGGGGGGACAGGCCCACAGATACGCAGTATTTT
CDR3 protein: CAIRGGDRPTDTQYF

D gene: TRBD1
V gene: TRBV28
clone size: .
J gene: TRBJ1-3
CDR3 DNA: TGTGCCAGCAGTAGGACAGGGGGCTTTGGAAACACCATATATTTT
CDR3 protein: CASSRTGGFGNTIYF

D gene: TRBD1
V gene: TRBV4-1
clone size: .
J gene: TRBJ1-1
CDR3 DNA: TGCGCCAGCAGCCAAACGGACAGGGAGACTGAAGCTTTCTTT
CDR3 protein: CASSQTDRETEAFF